Below are 7 T cell receptor beta chains sequenced from a single sample in a study of breast tumors, draining lymph nodes, adjacent tissues. Breast cancer patients provided tissue from their axillary draining lymph nodes. TCRdb redid the calling of the multiplex PCR reads with MiXCR, one entry per CDR3 protein. Of approximately 130,000 distinct CDR3 sequences in the sample, under 25% were seen once. What was sequenced was axillary lymph node tissue. These receptors were collected from a female donor with breast cancer. Some clones in this sample may be carry-over from other donors' samples.

The CDR3 DNA reads as TGTGCCAGCACCCTAGGGGGGGCAGGGCGCTACAATGAGCAGTTCTTC. It is translated as CASTLGGAGRYNEQFF. This sequence joins TRBV28 and TRBJ2-1; the D gene is possibly TRBD2 (7 bases). CDR3 length: 16 amino acids. Germline CDR1 and CDR2: MDHEN and SYDVKM. V was clipped by 7 bases and J by 3 bases, with 19 bases between them.

This clonotype was seen ten or more times. This chain connects TRBV10-2 to TRBJ2-7, with a possible D match to TRBD2 (5 bases). The germline V gene has CDR1 WSHSY and CDR2 SAAADI. The V and J ends lost 6 bases and 6 bases respectively, with 12 bases between them. The CDR3 length is 12 residues. The CDR3 sequence: CASRASRGEQYF. The DNA of the CDR3 is TGCGCCAGCAGAGCCAGCCGGGGCGAGCAGTACTTC.

With regard to this clonotype: Compared with germline, one end of the junction differs, possibly owing to a read error. The chain is built from TRBV12-5 and TRBJ2-1; 10 bases agree with TRBD2. The CDR3 spans 17 residues. Germline loops: CDR1 LGHNT, CDR2 FRNRAP. The CDR3 is CASGLVSGRVSYSEQFF. The CDR3, as DNA: TGTGCAAGTGGTTTGGTGAGCGGGAGGGTCTCCTACAGTGAGCAGTTCTTC.

This clonotype appeared many times. The V gene is TRBV9, the J gene TRBJ2-1; D remains ambiguous. The CDR3 spans 15 residues. The V end lost 0 bases, the J end lost 1 base, and 8 bases lay between the germline ends. Germline values: CDR1 SGDLS, CDR2 YYNGEE. The CDR3, as DNA: TGTGCCAGCAGCGTAGTAGGCGGTTCCTACAATGAGCAGTTCTTC. Amino acids: CASSVVGGSYNEQFF.

The chain couples TRBV6-1 to TRBJ2-2, with TRBD2 as a possible D gene (5 bases). Per germline, CDR1 MNHNS and CDR2 SASEGT. This CDR3 spans 15 amino acids. V was clipped by 7 bases and J by 2 bases, with 14 bases between them. In DNA form, the CDR3 reads TGTGCCAGCATCGGGCTAGCAGTTAACACCGGGGAGCTGTTTTTT. Its translation: CASIGLAVNTGELFF.

As regards this clonotype: A single base separates this from a much larger clone, so it may be a read error. The V call is TRBV4-1, the J call TRBJ2-3, with a possible D match to TRBD1 (5 bases). The CDR3 is 15 amino acids. The germline CDR1 and CDR2 sequences are MGHRA and YSYEKL. The CDR3 DNA sequence: TGCGCCAGCAGTCTTCTCGGAAGGAGCACAGGTACGCAGTATTTT. Translation gives CASSLLGRSTGTQYF.

A few counts support this clonotype. The CDR3 DNA sequence: TGTGCCAGCAGTTTAGGAGGACAGGGGGCGAGGAGGGAAAAACTGTTTTTT. Translated, it gives CASSLGGQGARREKLFF. V is TRBV6-1 and J is TRBJ1-4, with 11 bases identical to TRBD1. V lost 5 bases, J lost 8 bases, and 13 bases stayed unmatched. This CDR3 region has 17 residues. Germline V gene lookup returns CDR1 MNHNS and CDR2 SASEGT.